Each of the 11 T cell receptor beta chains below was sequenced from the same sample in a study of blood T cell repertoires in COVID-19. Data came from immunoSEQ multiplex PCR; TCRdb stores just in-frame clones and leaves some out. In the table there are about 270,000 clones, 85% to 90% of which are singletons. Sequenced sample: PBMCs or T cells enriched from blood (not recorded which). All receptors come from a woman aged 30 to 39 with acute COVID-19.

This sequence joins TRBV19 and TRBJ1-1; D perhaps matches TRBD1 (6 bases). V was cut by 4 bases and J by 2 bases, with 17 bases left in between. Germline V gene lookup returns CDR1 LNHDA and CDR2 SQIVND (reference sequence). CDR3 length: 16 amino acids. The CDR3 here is CASSTLGGGGNTEAFF. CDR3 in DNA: TGTGCCAGTAGTACGCTCGGGGGAGGGGGTAACACTGAAGCTTTCTTT. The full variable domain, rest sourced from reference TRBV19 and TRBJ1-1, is DGGITQSPKYLFRKEGQNVTLSCEQNLNHDAMYWYRQDPGQGLRLIYYSQIVNDFQKGDIAEGYSVSREKKESFPLTVTSAQKNPTAFYLCASSTLGGGGNTEAFFGQGTRLTVV.

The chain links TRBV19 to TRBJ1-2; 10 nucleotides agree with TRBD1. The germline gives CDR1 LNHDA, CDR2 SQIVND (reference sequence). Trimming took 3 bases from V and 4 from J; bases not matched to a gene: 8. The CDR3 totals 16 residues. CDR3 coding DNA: TGTGCCAGTAGTATTGGGCGCGGGGACAGGGGCTATGGCTACACCTTC. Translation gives CASSIGRGDRGYGYTF. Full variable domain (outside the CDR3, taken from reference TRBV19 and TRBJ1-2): DGGITQSPKYLFRKEGQNVTLSCEQNLNHDAMYWYRQDPGQGLRLIYYSQIVNDFQKGDIAEGYSVSREKKESFPLTVTSAQKNPTAFYLCASSIGRGDRGYGYTFGSGTRLTVV.

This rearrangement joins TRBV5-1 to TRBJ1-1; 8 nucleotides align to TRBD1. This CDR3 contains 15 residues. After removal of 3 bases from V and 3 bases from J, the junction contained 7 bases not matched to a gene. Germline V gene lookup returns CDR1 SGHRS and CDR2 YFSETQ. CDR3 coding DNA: TGCGCCAGCAGCTGGACAGGGAAAGGAGACACTGAAGCTTTCTTT. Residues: CASSWTGKGDTEAFF.

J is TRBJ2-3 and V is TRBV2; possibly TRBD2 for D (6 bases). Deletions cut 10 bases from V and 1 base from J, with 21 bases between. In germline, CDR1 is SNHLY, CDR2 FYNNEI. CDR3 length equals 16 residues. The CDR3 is CANLGTSLIGTDTQYF. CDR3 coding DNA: TGTGCCAACCTCGGGACTTCACTAATCGGCACAGATACGCAGTATTTT.

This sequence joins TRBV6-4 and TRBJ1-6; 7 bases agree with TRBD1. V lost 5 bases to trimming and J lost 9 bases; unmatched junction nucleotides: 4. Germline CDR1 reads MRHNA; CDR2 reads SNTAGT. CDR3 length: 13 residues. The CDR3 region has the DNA TGTGCCAGCAGTCGACAGGGAGGTTCACCCCTCCACTTT. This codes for CASSRQGGSPLHF.

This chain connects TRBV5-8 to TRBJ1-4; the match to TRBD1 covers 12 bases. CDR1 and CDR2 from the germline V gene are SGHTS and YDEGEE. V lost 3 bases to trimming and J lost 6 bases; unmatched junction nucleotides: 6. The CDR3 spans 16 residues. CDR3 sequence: CASSYGTGGMDEKLFF. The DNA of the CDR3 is TGTGCCAGCAGCTATGGGACAGGGGGCATGGATGAAAAACTGTTTTTT.

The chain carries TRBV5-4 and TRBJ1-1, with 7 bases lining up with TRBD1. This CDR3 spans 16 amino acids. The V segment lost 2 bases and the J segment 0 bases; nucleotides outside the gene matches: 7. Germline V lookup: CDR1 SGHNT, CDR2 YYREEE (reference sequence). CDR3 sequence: CASSFDPGTVNTEAFF. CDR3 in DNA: TGTGCCAGCAGCTTCGACCCCGGGACAGTGAACACTGAAGCTTTCTTT.

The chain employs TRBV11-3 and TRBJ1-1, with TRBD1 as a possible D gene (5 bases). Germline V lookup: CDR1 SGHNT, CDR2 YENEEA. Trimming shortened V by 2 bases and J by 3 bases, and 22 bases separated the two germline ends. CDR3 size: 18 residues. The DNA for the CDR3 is TGTGCCAGCAGCTTAAATGGTGCAGGGCAAGGGGCCCACACTGAAGCTTTCTTT. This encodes CASSLNGAGQGAHTEAFF.

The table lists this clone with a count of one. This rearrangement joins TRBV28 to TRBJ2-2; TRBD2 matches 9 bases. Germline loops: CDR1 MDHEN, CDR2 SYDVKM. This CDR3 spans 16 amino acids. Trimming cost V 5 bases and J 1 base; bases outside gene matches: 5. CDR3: CASSPLTSGNTGELFF. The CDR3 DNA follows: TGTGCCAGCAGTCCCCTGACTAGCGGGAACACCGGGGAGCTGTTTTTT.

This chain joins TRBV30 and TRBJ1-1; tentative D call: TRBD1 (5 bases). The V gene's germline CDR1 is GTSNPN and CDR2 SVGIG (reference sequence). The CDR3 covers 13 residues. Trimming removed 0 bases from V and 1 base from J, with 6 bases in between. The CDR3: CAWSVGQNTEAFF. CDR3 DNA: TGTGCCTGGAGTGTCGGACAGAACACTGAAGCTTTCTTT.

In DNA, the CDR3 is TGTGCCAGCAGTTCCGCGGGAGTAACCAACGAGCAGTACTTC. Translating gives CASSSAGVTNEQYF. The chain links TRBV27 to TRBJ2-7; 7 bases map to TRBD2. There are 14 residues in the CDR3. Germline-derived CDR1 and CDR2 are MNHEY and SMNVEV (reference sequence). V dropped 4 bases and J dropped 5; count of bases not matched to a gene: 8.